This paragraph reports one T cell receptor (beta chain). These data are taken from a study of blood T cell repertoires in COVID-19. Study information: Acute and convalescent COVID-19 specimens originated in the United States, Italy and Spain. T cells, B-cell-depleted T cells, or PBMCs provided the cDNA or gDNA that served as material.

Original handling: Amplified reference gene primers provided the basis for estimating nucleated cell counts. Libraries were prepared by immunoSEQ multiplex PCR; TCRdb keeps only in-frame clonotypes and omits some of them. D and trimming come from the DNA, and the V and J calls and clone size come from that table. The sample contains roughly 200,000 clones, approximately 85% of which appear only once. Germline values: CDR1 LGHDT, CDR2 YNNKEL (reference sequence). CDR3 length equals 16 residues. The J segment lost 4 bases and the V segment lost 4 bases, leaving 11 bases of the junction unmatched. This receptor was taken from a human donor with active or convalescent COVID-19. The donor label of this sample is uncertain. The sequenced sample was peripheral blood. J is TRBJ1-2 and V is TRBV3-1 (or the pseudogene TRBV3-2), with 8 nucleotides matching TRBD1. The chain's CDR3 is CASSPGTGGWGYGYTF. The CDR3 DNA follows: TGTGCCAGCAGCCCCGGGACAGGAGGATGGGGCTATGGCTACACCTTC.